This TCR beta chain appears in the sequencing data of a study of shared clonotypes between healthy human individuals (TCRdb year 2020). Regarding the research as a whole: The cohort included a few men and a couple of women between 18 and 49 years of age. For each donor, CD4 naive and CD4 memory were each run on three plates, CD8 naive on two plates, and CD8 memory on one plate. The study deeply sequenced blood TCR repertoires of roughly five healthy adults to estimate repertoire size and the extent of clonotype sharing between individuals. Libraries were prepared and TCR repertoires were sequenced by different laboratories using diverse techniques, in order to increase sequencing depth and limit assay-specific biases. Between about 0.9 and 8.9 billion PBMCs per donor were obtained by leukapheresis.

Beyond this particular receptor, the publication reports: Based on pairwise subsampling, the degree of clonotype sharing among donors was expected to be affected by sequencing depth. Sampling was restricted to blood, and TCR repertoires in tissues likely differ from the TCR repertoires found in blood. Compared with non-shared clonotypes, clonotypes shared by all four sorted-subset donors had higher generation probabilities. Naive subsets generally had larger estimated clonotype richness than memory subsets. The small number of donors limited the genetic and exposure-history diversity represented. Rarefaction of sorted-subset datasets indicated incomplete sequencing despite the large sequencing depth. About 5% of naive CD4, around 3.5% of naive CD8, approximately 2% of memory CD4, and 0.4% of memory CD8 clonotypes were shared across several donors.

According to the germline V gene, CDR1 reads SGHTS and CDR2 reads YDEGEE. V is pared back by 3 bases and J by 5 bases, with 15 bases lying between the germline termini. Inclusive of the bounding cysteine and phenylalanine, the CDR3 is 15 residues long. Left in the record is the CDR3 DNA by itself, 45 bases read in frame from the first base. Using the deep immunoSEQ assay, multiplex PCR amplified TCR CDR3 regions from genomic DNA. Extracted genomic DNA from each cell subset was spread evenly across all wells of several immunoSEQ 96-well plates, with each plate serving as a replicate. For sorted subsets, each replicate PCR was loaded with about 0.2 ug genomic DNA, equivalent to 25,000 to 30,000 T cell genomes. The purified libraries were quantified using a Qubit 3.0 fluorometer, sized with a Bioanalyzer 2100, and then quantified again using the KAPA Library Quantification kit. Each immunoSEQ 96-well plate was sequenced on its own single-read 150-cycle Illumina NextSeq 550 flow cell. The authors processed their data as follows. The immunoSEQ output contained only junctional sequences without quality scores, so filtering could not match that applied to full-length reads. Sequences were annotated with PyIR, a Python wrapper for IgBLAST v1.9, using IMGT germline references to assign V/J genes and CDR3. Any read was removed if the V/J assignment was weak (E-value above 1e-6), the CDR3 was missing, or the read contained stop codons, out-of-frame junctions, or ambiguous translated residues. V3J clonotypes were defined as sequences sharing the same inferred V gene, J gene, and CDR3 amino acid sequence. Percentage overlap between repertoires was calculated by dividing the number of shared unique clonotypes by the size of the smaller repertoire. RTK rarefaction, the Chao1 estimator, and Recon v2.1 estimates of unobserved clonotypes were used to assess repertoire richness. Generation probabilities were computed with OLGA for all TCRbeta clonotypes obtained by the gDNA method from a handful of donors. TCRdb took this table from immuneACCESS and kept in-frame rearrangements with V and J called. Such tables lack part of the clones; where checked against another copy, unresolved V genes explain under half of the gap, and the rest is unexplained. The V and J calls and clone size are taken from that table; D and trimming were inferred from the DNA. This sample lists about 92,000 clones; 68% were detected once. Jointly, the top ten make up 45% to 55% of the sample.

As for this clone: Its recognized antigen is unknown. No base quality values were provided; no much bigger clone lies one nucleotide off.

Donors were healthy HIV-negative adults with no recently reported acute infections or vaccinations. Every donor was a Caucasian adult living in Nashville, Tennessee, USA. CD8 memory samples combined magnetically selected CD45RO+ cells with CCR7-negative CD45RA+ effector memory (TemRA) cells. After blood collection by leukapheresis, PBMCs were isolated using Ficoll-Histopaque density gradient centrifugation and then cryopreserved in the vapor phase of liquid nitrogen. Analytical flow cytometry was used to check the purity and quantity of each magnetically sorted T cell population. Each sorted fraction had its genomic DNA isolated and then quantified by UV absorbance on a Nanodrop 2000c.

The TCR comes from a man aged 25-45 years in good health. The receptor chain draws on TRBV5-8 and TRBJ1-5; the D gene remains uncertain. Specimen: memory CD8+ T cells sorted from blood. Reading the label with the study, this specimen's cell subset or site is: CD45RO+ cells pooled with CCR7-negative TemRA cells. The CDR3 protein: CASSSRSRGYQPQHF. The bases are TGTGCCAGCAGCTCTCGGTCTCGGGGATATCAGCCCCAGCATTTT.